This is a list of T cell receptor beta chains from one sample in a study of CD8 T cells in Susac syndrome. TCRdb itself ran the immunoSEQ multiplex PCR reads through MiXCR, one entry per CDR3 protein. The data contain approximately 120,000 distinct CDR3 sequences, just over 90% of them singletons. Source material: CD8+ T cells from PBMCs. All receptors come from a human donor with multiple sclerosis. Both conserved end residues are part of each CDR3. A D gene is named only where the DNA matches it firmly. Clone size, where shown, is once, few, many, or a class for clones that have expanded.

D,size,J,V,CDR3,DNA
NA,NA,TRBJ2-1,TRBV28,CASSLVKGDPPYNEQFF,TGTGCCAGCAGTTTAGTTAAAGGGGACCCCCCTTACAATGAGCAGTTCTTC
NA,NA,TRBJ1-5,TRBV7-8,CASSLGSTQPQHF,TGTGCCAGCAGCTTGGGGTCCACTCAGCCCCAGCATTTT
NA,NA,TRBJ1-1,TRBV5-1,CASSFRTPGQNAFF,TGCGCCAGCAGCTTCCGAACCCCAGGACAGAACGCTTTCTTT
NA,NA,TRBJ1-1,TRBV30,CAWNWVRNTEAFF,TGTGCCTGGAATTGGGTAAGGAACACTGAAGCTTTCTTT
NA,once,TRBJ1-5,TRBV5-6,CASSLAGPNQPQHF,TGTGCCAGCAGCTTGGCCGGACCCAATCAGCCCCAGCATTTT
TRBD2,NA,TRBJ2-1,TRBV3-1,CASSPGTSGWHEQFF,TGTGCCAGCAGCCCCGGGACTAGCGGATGGCATGAGCAGTTCTTC
TRBD2,NA,TRBJ2-3,TRBV3-1,CASSQVSSGLTDTQYF,TGTGCCAGCAGCCAAGTATCTAGCGGATTAACAGATACGCAGTATTTT
NA,NA,TRBJ2-6,TRBV11-2,CASSPHLTF,TGTGCCAGCAGCCCCCATCTGACTTTC
TRBD1,NA,TRBJ2-7,TRBV15,CATSSPGGGEQYF,TGTGCCACCAGCAGTCCAGGGGGCGGTGAGCAGTACTTC
NA,NA,TRBJ2-5,TRBV6-1,CASSGQVQETQYF,TGTGCCAGCAGTGGACAGGTGCAAGAGACCCAGTACTTC
NA,NA,TRBJ1-1,TRBV18,CASSPLKNTEAFF,TGTGCCAGCTCACCTTTGAAGAACACTGAAGCTTTCTTT
NA,NA,TRBJ2-1,TRBV9,CASSVAPEEHGGLYNEQFF,TGTGCCAGCAGCGTAGCCCCGGAGGAGCACGGGGGGCTCTACAATGAGCAGTTCTTC
TRBD2,NA,TRBJ2-1,TRBV29-1,CSVATSGGDINEQFF,TGCAGCGTTGCTACTAGCGGGGGGGATATCAATGAGCAGTTCTTC
NA,NA,TRBJ1-2,TRBV27,CAIPREGYGYTF,TGTGCCATCCCGCGGGAGGGATATGGCTACACCTTC
TRBD2,NA,TRBJ2-2,TRBV13,CASSLYAGEGGELFF,TGTGCCAGCAGCTTATATGCGGGGGAAGGCGGGGAGCTGTTTTTT
NA,NA,TRBJ2-6,TRBV11-2,CASSTAGANVLTF,TGTGCCAGCAGCACGGCTGGGGCCAACGTCCTGACTTTC
NA,NA,TRBJ1-5,TRBV28,CASRKSSNQPQHF,TGTGCCAGCAGAAAATCGAGCAATCAGCCCCAGCATTTT
NA,NA,TRBJ2-2,TRBV27,CASSLSSTGELFF,TGTGCCAGCAGTTTATCGTCGACCGGGGAGCTGTTTTTT
TRBD2,NA,TRBJ2-1,TRBV4-1,CASSTLAGDIGEQFF,TGCGCCAGCAGCACCCTAGCGGGGGATATCGGGGAGCAGTTCTTC
NA,NA,TRBJ2-5,TRBV12-5,CASGLPPGGGRQETQYF,TGTGCTAGTGGTTTGCCCCCAGGGGGAGGCCGACAAGAGACCCAGTACTTC
NA,NA,TRBJ2-1,TRBV29-1,CSVSGAKYNEQFF,TGCAGCGTGAGTGGGGCAAAGTACAATGAGCAGTTCTTC
NA,NA,TRBJ2-2,TRBV23-1,CASSRQNTGELFF,TGCGCCAGCAGTAGACAGAACACCGGGGAGCTGTTTTTT
NA,NA,TRBJ2-3,TRBV7-9,CASSLGADGGTDTQYF,TGTGCCAGCAGCTTAGGTGCGGACGGGGGCACAGATACGCAGTATTTT
TRBD2,NA,TRBJ2-1,TRBV7-9,CASSLLSGRASNEQFF,TGTGCCAGCAGCTTATTGAGCGGGAGGGCCTCCAATGAGCAGTTCTTC
NA,NA,TRBJ2-1,TRBV6-1,CASSELLPSEQFF,TGTGCCAGCAGTGAGCTCCTTCCGAGTGAGCAGTTCTTC
TRBD1,NA,TRBJ2-3,TRBV4-1,CASSQVGGGAQYF,TGCGCCAGCAGCCAGGTAGGGGGCGGTGCGCAGTATTTT
TRBD2,few,TRBJ2-7,TRBV6-5,CASSYSGGGYEQYF,TGTGCCAGCAGTTACTCGGGCGGGGGCTACGAGCAGTACTTC
NA,NA,TRBJ2-7,TRBV12-3/TRBV12-4,CASSWGFEQYF,TGTGCCAGCAGTTGGGGATTCGAGCAGTACTTC
NA,NA,TRBJ1-2,TRBV9,CASSVSQHLNYGYTF,TGTGCCAGCAGCGTAAGCCAGCACCTGAACTATGGCTACACCTTC
TRBD1,NA,TRBJ1-2,TRBV5-4,CASSLLTGESNYGYTF,TGTGCCAGCAGCTTGTTAACAGGGGAGTCAAACTATGGCTACACCTTC
TRBD1,once,TRBJ1-5,TRBV30,CACRPTGANQPQLF,TGTGCCTGCAGACCCACAGGGGCCAATCAGCCCCAGCTTTTT
NA,once,TRBJ2-2,TRBV7-3,CASYDGNGELFF,TGTGCCAGCTACGACGGGAACGGGGAGCTGTTTTTT
NA,once,TRBJ2-1,TRBV24-1,CATSDLGETSSYNEQFF,TGTGCCACCAGTGATTTAGGCGAGACGAGCTCCTACAATGAGCAGTTCTTC
NA,NA,TRBJ1-4,TRBV9,CASTVGGGPTNEKLFF,TGTGCCAGCACCGTCGGGGGGGGCCCAACTAATGAAAAACTGTTTTTT
NA,NA,TRBJ1-2,TRBV6-2/TRBV6-3,CASSPDSYGYTF,TGTGCCAGCAGTCCCGACAGCTATGGCTACACCTTC
NA,NA,TRBJ1-2,TRBV14,CASSQGEWSWGGYTF,TGTGCCAGCAGCCAAGGCGAGTGGTCTTGGGGTGGCTACACCTTC
NA,NA,TRBJ2-7,TRBV25-1,CASSGDPDNYEQYF,TGTGCCAGCAGTGGCGACCCCGACAACTACGAGCAGTACTTC
NA,NA,TRBJ2-1,TRBV5-4,CASSPVLRVGGYNEQFF,TGTGCCAGCAGCCCTGTGTTGCGAGTTGGTGGGTACAATGAGCAGTTCTTC
NA,NA,TRBJ2-2,TRBV7-8,CASSLGGFDTGELFF,TGTGCCAGCAGCTTAGGGGGCTTCGACACCGGGGAGCTGTTTTTT
NA,once,TRBJ2-2,TRBV9,CASSRRVGINTGELFF,TGTGCCAGCAGCAGAAGGGTCGGAATAAACACCGGGGAGCTGTTTTTT
NA,NA,TRBJ1-1,TRBV15,CATSRQRAAGTNTEAFF,TGTGCCACCAGCAGACAACGGGCTGCAGGAACAAACACTGAAGCTTTCTTT
TRBD1,NA,TRBJ2-2,TRBV29-1,CSAQQGDTGELFF,TGCAGCGCTCAACAGGGGGACACCGGGGAGCTGTTTTTT
TRBD1,NA,TRBJ2-5,TRBV5-4,CASSTGVLETQYF,TGTGCCAGCAGCACAGGGGTTTTAGAGACCCAGTACTTC
TRBD2,NA,TRBJ2-3,TRBV24-1,CATSDMRAGGRSRDTQYF,TGTGCCACCAGTGACATGAGGGCGGGGGGCCGATCACGAGATACGCAGTATTTT
TRBD1,NA,TRBJ1-5,TRBV12-3/TRBV12-4,CASSLAGGTQPQHF,TGTGCCAGCAGTTTGGCAGGGGGCACTCAGCCCCAGCATTTT
NA,once,TRBJ2-1,TRBV10-3,CAISESRAELPWVEQFF,TGTGCCATCAGTGAGTCGAGGGCAGAACTCCCGTGGGTCGAGCAGTTCTTC
NA,NA,TRBJ2-5,TRBV19,CASRGTQETQYF,TGTGCCAGTCGGGGGACCCAAGAGACCCAGTACTTC
NA,NA,TRBJ1-5,TRBV27,CASSPRAAGNQPQHF,TGTGCCAGCAGCCCGCGGGCAGCAGGAAATCAGCCCCAGCATTTT
TRBD1,NA,TRBJ2-7,TRBV15,CATSRTRQGGEQYF,TGTGCCACCAGCAGAACCCGACAGGGCGGCGAGCAGTACTTC
TRBD1,NA,TRBJ2-7,TRBV9,CASSVAGGAIDEQYF,TGTGCCAGCAGCGTAGCAGGGGGCGCGATCGACGAGCAGTACTTC
NA,NA,TRBJ2-1,TRBV5-1,CASSLKERLSYNEQFF,TGCGCCAGCAGCTTGAAAGAGCGGCTCTCCTACAATGAGCAGTTCTTC
TRBD2,NA,TRBJ2-1,TRBV9,CASSVAGGHEQFF,TGTGCCAGCAGCGTAGCGGGAGGTCATGAGCAGTTCTTC
NA,NA,TRBJ2-3,TRBV3-1,CASSQAWGAWGRGADTQYF,TGTGCCAGCAGCCAAGCTTGGGGCGCCTGGGGGCGCGGGGCAGATACGCAGTATTTT
NA,NA,TRBJ1-5,TRBV19,CASSIGTISNQPQHF,TGTGCCAGTAGTATAGGGACCATTAGCAATCAGCCCCAGCATTTT
NA,NA,TRBJ2-2,TRBV2,CASTGTGELFF,TGTGCCAGCACGGGCACCGGGGAGCTGTTTTTT